Below, one T cell receptor (beta chain) is given with its context. Individual patients had between 1 and 8 samples, taken pretreatment and on-treatment. The data were taken from a study of PD-L1 blockade in urothelial cancer. Across the study: The authors examined blood 3 weeks (second dose) and 6 weeks after treatment start.

The V gene lost 2 bases and the J gene lost 4 bases, with 11 bases spanning the gap. CDR1 MGHRA and CDR2 YSYEKL come from the germline V gene. The CDR3 extends over 14 amino acids. TCRdb's table, derived via immunoSEQ multiplex PCR, lists solely in-frame clones and lacks some. The sample lists more than 40,000 clones; approximately 90% were seen once. The sequence came from a woman in her sixties or seventies with urothelial cancer. This rearrangement joins TRBV4-1 to TRBJ1-2; a weak D match, TRBD1 (5 bases). The sample here was PBMCs, taken around atezolizumab (anti-PD-L1) treatment. CDR3 DNA sequence: TGCGCCAGCAGCCAATCGGGGGACCTCTATGGCTACACCTTC. This codes for CASSQSGDLYGYTF.